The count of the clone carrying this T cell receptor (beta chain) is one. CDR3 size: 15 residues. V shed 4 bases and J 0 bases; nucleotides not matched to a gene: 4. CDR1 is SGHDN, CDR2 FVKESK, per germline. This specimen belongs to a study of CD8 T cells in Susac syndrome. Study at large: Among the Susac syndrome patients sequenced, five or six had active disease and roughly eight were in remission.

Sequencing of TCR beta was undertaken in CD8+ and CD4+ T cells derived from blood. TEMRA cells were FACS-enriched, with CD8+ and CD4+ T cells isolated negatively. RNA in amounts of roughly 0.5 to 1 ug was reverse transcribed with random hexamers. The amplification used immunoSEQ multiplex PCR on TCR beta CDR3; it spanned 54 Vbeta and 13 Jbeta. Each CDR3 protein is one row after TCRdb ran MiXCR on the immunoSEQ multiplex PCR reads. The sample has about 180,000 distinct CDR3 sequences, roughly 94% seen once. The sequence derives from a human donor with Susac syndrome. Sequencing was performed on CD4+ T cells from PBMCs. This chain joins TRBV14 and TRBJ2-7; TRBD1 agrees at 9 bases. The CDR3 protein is CASSRLTGGSYEQYF. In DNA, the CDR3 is TGTGCCAGCAGCCGATTGACAGGGGGCTCCTACGAGCAGTACTTC.